The source of this T cell receptor beta chain is a study of blood T cell repertoires in COVID-19. Across the whole study: PBMCs, B-cell-depleted T cells, or T cells were the source of the cDNA or gDNA that made up the material.

Under the authors' procedure: Estimates of nucleated cell counts were drawn from the amplification of reference gene primers. TCRdb's table, derived via immunoSEQ multiplex PCR, lists solely in-frame clones and lacks some. The V and J calls and clone size are taken from that table; D and trimming were inferred from the DNA. The sample holds about 44,000 clones; 87% are singletons and the top ten take around 25%. Trimming shortened V by 5 bases and J by 5 bases, and 7 bases separated the two germline ends. CDR3 length: 11 residues. From germline, CDR1 is SGHKS and CDR2 YYEKEE (reference sequence). This sequence joins TRBV5-5 and TRBJ1-1; no clear D. This TCR derives from a woman older than 75 in a cohort sampled during active or convalescent COVID-19. The sequenced sample consisted of peripheral blood. CDR3 bases: TGTGCCAGCAGTCTCGAGACTGAAGCTTTCTTT. Protein: CASSLETEAFF. Filled out from reference TRBV5-5 and TRBJ1-1, the complete variable domain reads DAGVTQSPTHLIKTRGQQVTLRCSPISGHKSVSWYQQVLGQGPQFIFQYYEKEERGRGNFPDRFSARQFPNYSSELNVNALLLGDSALYLCASSLETEAFFGQGTRLTVV.